Following are 16 T cell receptor beta chains from one sample sequenced in a study of blood T cell repertoires in COVID-19. Clones were sequenced by immunoSEQ multiplex PCR, and TCRdb holds only the in-frame ones, with some missing. The repertoire includes roughly 25,000 clones, roughly 82% of them detected once, and about a quarter sits in the top ten. Material: peripheral blood. All receptors come from a human donor with active COVID-19. The donor label of this sample is uncertain.

The rearrangement links TRBV5-4 to TRBJ2-3; a possible D gene is TRBD2 (6 bases). This CDR3 has 13 residues. CDR1 and CDR2 (germline): SGHNT, YYREEE (reference sequence). V lost 0 bases and J lost 4, with 6 bases in between. CDR3 in amino acids: CASSLGGADTQYF. The CDR3 bases are TGTGCCAGCAGCTTGGGGGGGGCAGATACGCAGTATTTT.

The chain is built from TRBV19 and TRBJ2-5; D is unclear. CDR3 size: 13 residues. The V gene lost 3 bases and the J gene lost 2 bases, with 7 bases spanning the gap. Germline lookup yields CDR1 LNHDA and CDR2 SQIVND (reference sequence). DNA of the CDR3: TGTGCCAGTAGTATCAACAGTCAAGAGACCCAGTACTTC. Its protein product is CASSINSQETQYF. Complete variable domain (other parts from reference TRBV19 and TRBJ2-5): DGGITQSPKYLFRKEGQNVTLSCEQNLNHDAMYWYRQDPGQGLRLIYYSQIVNDFQKGDIAEGYSVSREKKESFPLTVTSAQKNPTAFYLCASSINSQETQYFGPGTRLLVL.

CDR3 residues: CASSMLRVTGELFF. CDR3 nucleotides: TGTGCCAGCAGCATGCTCAGGGTCACCGGGGAGCTGTTTTTT. The rearrangement uses TRBV7-2 and TRBJ2-2; D perhaps matches TRBD1 (5 bases). The CDR3 totals 14 residues. The V gene lost 5 bases and the J gene lost 4 bases, with 11 bases spanning the gap. Per the germline V gene, CDR1 is SGHTA and CDR2 is FQGNSA. Complete variable domain (other parts from reference TRBV7-2 and TRBJ2-2): GAGVSQSPSNKVTEKGKDVELRCDPISGHTALYWYRQSLGQGLEFLIYFQGNSAPDKSGLPSDRFSAERTGGSVSTLTIQRTQQEDSAVYLCASSMLRVTGELFFGEGSRLTVL.

V is TRBV3-1 (or the pseudogene TRBV3-2) and J is TRBJ1-6, with D hard to call. Trimming left V 1 base short and J 5 bases short, with 3 bases between. Germline V gene lookup returns CDR1 LGHDT and CDR2 YNNKEL (reference sequence). The CDR3 totals 13 residues. The CDR3 sequence is CASSQANNSPLHF. The CDR3 DNA is TGTGCCAGCAGCCAAGCCAATAATTCACCCCTCCACTTT.

This clone was found a few times. J is TRBJ2-7 and V is TRBV2; 10 nucleotides align to TRBD2. The CDR3 runs to 13 residues. CDR1 and CDR2 (germline): SNHLY, FYNNEI. After removal of 6 bases from V and 6 bases from J, the junction contained 5 bases not matched to a gene. In DNA, the CDR3 is TGTGCCAGCAGGCTAGCGGGAGCGGGCGAGCAGTACTTC. Translated, it gives CASRLAGAGEQYF.

This clone turned up a few times. V usage is TRBV2 and J usage is TRBJ2-5; 14 nucleotides agree with TRBD2. CDR3 size: 16 residues. J was trimmed by 2 bases and V by 4 bases; bases with no gene match: 3. The germline CDR1 and CDR2 sequences are SNHLY and FYNNEI. The CDR3 DNA sequence: TGTGCCAGCAGTGCCGGGACTAGCGGGGGTCAAGAGACCCAGTACTTC. It encodes CASSAGTSGGQETQYF.

CDR3 in DNA: TGTGCCAGCAGCTCCTGGACTAGCGGGGAAGGGATCGGGGAGCTGTTTTTT. Residues: CASSSWTSGEGIGELFF. The rearrangement joins TRBV9 to TRBJ2-2, with 12 bases fitting TRBD2. Germline loops: CDR1 SGDLS, CDR2 YYNGEE. J gave up 7 bases and V 4 bases, and 11 bases lay outside the gene matches. CDR3 length: 17 residues.

The V call is TRBV9, the J call TRBJ2-5, with D possibly being TRBD1 (5 bases). Trimming removed 4 bases at V and 1 base at J, with 14 bases between. The germline gives CDR1 SGDLS, CDR2 YYNGEE. This CDR3 has 15 amino acids. For the CDR3, the DNA is TGTGCCAGCAGCCCCATTCAGGGATCCCAAGAGACCCAGTACTTC. Protein product: CASSPIQGSQETQYF. The full variable domain, rest sourced from reference TRBV9 and TRBJ2-5, is DSGVTQTPKHLITATGQRVTLRCSPRSGDLSVYWYQQSLDQGLQFLIQYYNGEERAKGNILERFSAQQFPDLHSELNLSSLELGDSALYFCASSPIQGSQETQYFGPGTRLLVL.

Only one count was recorded for this clone. V and J are TRBV30 and TRBJ1-5; TRBD1 matches 9 bases. From germline, CDR1 is GTSNPN and CDR2 SVGIG (reference sequence). The CDR3 consists of 17 residues. With 5 bases clipped from V and 0 bases from J, the junction kept 11 bases outside the gene matches. CDR3 sequence (DNA): TGTGCCTGGGGTGCGCACAGGGGGCCCTATAGCAATCAGCCCCAGCATTTT. Encoded protein: CAWGAHRGPYSNQPQHF.

The chain couples TRBV18 to TRBJ2-3; TRBD1 aligns across 7 bases. Trimming removed 2 bases from V and 4 bases from J; junction bases left unmatched: 6. CDR1 and CDR2 from the germline V gene are KGHSH and LQKENI. The CDR3 sequence is 15 residues long. CDR3 nucleotide sequence: TGTGCCAGCTCACCAGCTCGACAGGGACCAGATACGCAGTATTTT. This encodes CASSPARQGPDTQYF.

This sequence joins TRBV9 and TRBJ1-1, with D uncertain. This CDR3 is 15 amino acids long. The V gene's germline CDR1 is SGDLS and CDR2 YYNGEE. The ends were cut back, 0 bases at V and 0 bases at J, with 9 bases in the middle. The CDR3, as DNA: TGTGCCAGCAGCGTAGGTTCGGAGATGAACACTGAAGCTTTCTTT. This codes for CASSVGSEMNTEAFF.

The chain's CDR3 is CASSLTGNTEAFF. The DNA of the CDR3 is TGTGCCAGCAGTCTAACAGGTAACACTGAAGCTTTCTTT. V usage is TRBV12-3 or TRBV12-4 and J usage is TRBJ1-1; D possibly corresponds to TRBD1 (5 bases). The V gene lost 5 bases and the J gene lost 2 bases, with 9 bases spanning the gap. This CDR3 contains 13 residues.

The gene calls are TRBV7-8 and TRBJ2-1; 8 positions agree with TRBD2. Germline V gene sequence: CDR1 SGHVS, CDR2 FQNEAQ. V was clipped by 1 base and J by 12 bases; unmatched bases: 2. The CDR3 is 12 amino acids. Here the CDR3 DNA reads TGTGCCAGCAGCTTAGAGGGGACTAGGCAGTTCTTC. Translating gives CASSLEGTRQFF.

The table lists this clone with a few counts. The chain joins TRBV5-5 to TRBJ2-2; tentatively, D is TRBD2 (6 bases). CDR1 is SGHKS and CDR2 is YYEKEE in the germline V gene (reference sequence). The CDR3 extends over 15 amino acids. V dropped 6 bases and J dropped 4 bases, with 16 bases sitting between them. The CDR3, as DNA: TGTGCCAGCACCTCGACGGGGGTTTTCACCGGGGAGCTGTTTTTT. As protein: CASTSTGVFTGELFF.

The gene calls are TRBV10-1 and TRBJ1-6, with 7 bases that match TRBD1. CDR3 length equals 12 residues. V was clipped by 2 bases and J by 14 bases; unmatched bases: 3. Germline V gene lookup returns CDR1 WNHNN and CDR2 SYGVQD (reference sequence). The CDR3, as DNA: TGCGCCAGCAGTGAGGACAGGGTTTCCCTCCACTTT. It specifies CASSEDRVSLHF.

V usage is TRBV18 and J usage is TRBJ2-1, with D possibly TRBD1 on 5 matching bases. Deletions cut 1 base from V and 8 bases from J, with 9 bases between. CDR1 is KGHSH, CDR2 LQKENI, per germline. The CDR3 sequence is 13 residues long. CDR3 region: CASSPQGSDEQFF. In DNA form, the CDR3 reads TGTGCCAGCTCACCACAGGGGTCGGATGAGCAGTTCTTC.